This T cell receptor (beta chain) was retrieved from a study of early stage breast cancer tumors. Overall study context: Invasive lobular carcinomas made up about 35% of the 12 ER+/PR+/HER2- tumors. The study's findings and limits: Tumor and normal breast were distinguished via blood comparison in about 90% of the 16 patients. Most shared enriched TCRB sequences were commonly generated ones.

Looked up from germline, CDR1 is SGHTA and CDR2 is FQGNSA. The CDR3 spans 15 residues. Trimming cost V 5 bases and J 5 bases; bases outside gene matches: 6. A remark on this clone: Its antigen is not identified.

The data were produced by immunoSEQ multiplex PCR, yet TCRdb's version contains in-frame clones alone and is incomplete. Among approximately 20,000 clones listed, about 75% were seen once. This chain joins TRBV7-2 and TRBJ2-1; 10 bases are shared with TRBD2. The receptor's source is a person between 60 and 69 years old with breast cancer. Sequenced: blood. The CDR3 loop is CASSPQGLANNEQFF. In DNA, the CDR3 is TGTGCCAGCAGCCCCCAGGGACTAGCGAACAATGAGCAGTTCTTC.